This T cell receptor beta chain stems from a study of PD-L1 blockade in urothelial cancer. Study context: Treatment start was followed by blood analysis at 3 weeks (second dose) and again at 6 weeks.

The repertoire was sequenced with immunoSEQ multiplex PCR; TCRdb's copy has only in-frame clones and lacks some. The sample consists of 50,000 to 65,000 clones, roughly 84% of them appearing once. This clonotype was obtained from a man aged 35 to 55 with urothelial cancer. The sample here was PBMCs, taken around atezolizumab (anti-PD-L1) treatment.

CDR3 sequence (DNA): TGTGCCAGCAGCTTAGCAAAGGGGGCGGTTCAGCCCCAGCATTTT. Protein product: CASSLAKGAVQPQHF. This rearrangement joins TRBV7-2 to TRBJ1-5; 7 positions agree with TRBD1. The CDR3 covers 15 residues. Germline CDR1 SGHTA, CDR2 FQGNSA. The J segment lost 6 bases and the V segment lost 0 bases, leaving 5 bases of the junction unmatched.